The TCR beta chain under discussion was sequenced for a study of shared clonotypes between healthy human individuals. Study-wide results and caveats: Lower generation probabilities were found for non-shared clonotypes than for those shared by all four donors.

The germline V gene encodes CDR1 SGHDT and CDR2 YYEEEE. This CDR3 is built from 15 residues. The trim removed 2 bases at V and 3 bases at J, leaving 5 bases unmatched. Execution of the assay was at deep level. The repertoire was sequenced with immunoSEQ multiplex PCR; TCRdb's copy has only in-frame clones and lacks some. Among roughly 1.5 million clones listed, 98% were seen once. As for this clone: The antigen remains unidentified.

V is TRBV5-6 and J is TRBJ2-7; 10 bases map to TRBD2. Sequencing input: naive CD4+ T cells sorted from blood. Subset indicated: CD45RA+ positively selected. The receptor comes from a man aged 25 to 40 in good health. CDR3: CASSFLSGRNYEQYF. CDR3 DNA sequence: TGTGCCAGCAGCTTCCTTAGCGGGAGGAACTACGAGCAGTACTTC.